The T cell receptor (beta chain) under discussion was sequenced for a study of blood T cells in healthy people across ages. Concerning this clonotype: Its antigen is as yet unknown.

Sample-barcoded 5' priming and a J-beta primer mix drove a second PCR of about 6 to 12 cycles. One entry per CDR3 protein results from TCRdb running MiXCR on the 5' RACE reads. The sample holds approximately 1.5 million distinct CDR3 sequences, roughly 32% seen once. Caucasian, healthy and from Russia, the donors were aged between about 6 and 90. Per-sample PBMC isolation yielded at least 6.5 million cells. The study's findings and limits: Measured against age, TCR beta diversity per million T cells decreased in a roughly linear manner.

Input material: blood. The receptor was derived from a young woman in good health.

This CDR3 is CASRRLAGGEQYF. CDR3 in DNA: TGCGCCAGCCGCCGACTAGCGGGGGGTGAGCAGTACTTC. The chain couples TRBV5-1 to TRBJ2-7; 13 bases fit TRBD2. Germline values: CDR1 SGHRS, CDR2 YFSETQ. V was pared by 7 bases and J by 7 bases, with 5 bases of the junction left unmatched. This CDR3 has 13 residues. Based on the CDR3 plus reference TRBV5-1 and TRBJ2-7, the full variable domain is KAGVTQTPRYLIKTRGQQVTLSCSPISGHRSVSWYQQTPGQGLQFLFEYFSETQRNKGNFPGRFSGRQFSNSRSEMNVSTLELGDSALYLCASRRLAGGEQYFGPGTRLTVT.